One sample yielded the 21 T cell receptor beta chains listed below, sequenced in a study of cytomegalovirus exposure and HLA in healthy donors. The PCR was carried out with 60 Vbeta primers and 13 Jbeta primers. Assay used: immunoSEQ multiplex PCR; TCRdb lists only in-frame clones, some missing. Of about 160,000 clones detected, roughly 70% appear once; the ten largest clones hold 2.8%. Sequencing was carried out using PBMCs. These receptors were obtained from a woman younger than 45 in good health and CMV-seronegative.

The chain couples TRBV10-3 to TRBJ1-1, with a tentative D call TRBD1 (6 bases). Germline CDR1 reads ENHRY; CDR2 reads SYGVKD. V was clipped by 7 bases and J by 0 bases, with 9 bases between them. This CDR3 comprises 13 residues. The CDR3 loop is CAINRDLNTEAFF. DNA of the CDR3: TGTGCCATCAACAGGGATCTGAACACTGAAGCTTTCTTT.

Only a few counts were recorded for this clone. This chain links TRBV28 with TRBJ2-7; TRBD2 agrees at 7 bases. CDR3 length equals 16 residues. Per the germline V gene, CDR1 is MDHEN and CDR2 is SYDVKM. Trimming at V came to 1 base and at J to 1 base, leaving 7 bases not matched to a gene. The CDR3 protein is CASSLSRSSGSYEQYF. CDR3 sequence (DNA): TGTGCCAGCAGTTTATCACGGTCTAGCGGATCCTACGAGCAGTACTTC.

This clone was picked up a small number of times. The chain uses TRBV7-9 and TRBJ1-5, with no clear D. V lost 0 bases, J lost 6 bases, and 3 bases lay in between. This CDR3 is built from 12 residues. The germline V gene has CDR1 SEHNR and CDR2 FQNEAQ (reference sequence). This CDR3 reads CASSLASQPQHF. For the CDR3, the DNA is TGTGCCAGCAGCTTAGCGAGTCAGCCCCAGCATTTT.

V gene TRBV5-4 combines with J gene TRBJ1-2; no firm D call. V was trimmed by 2 bases and J by 8 bases, leaving 10 bases between them. CDR3 length: 12 amino acids. Germline-derived CDR1 and CDR2 are SGHNT and YYREEE (reference sequence). This chain's CDR3 is CASSLASEGYTF. In DNA form, the CDR3 reads TGTGCCAGCAGCTTAGCGTCTGAAGGCTACACCTTC.

This clone came up a few times. The rearrangement links TRBV10-3 to TRBJ2-5, with TRBD1 matching 8 bases. Unmatched junction bases numbered 4, after V lost 4 bases and J lost 3 bases. The CDR3 spans 14 residues. The germline V gene encodes CDR1 ENHRY and CDR2 SYGVKD. CDR3 loop: CAISVSTGEETQYF. The CDR3 DNA sequence: TGTGCCATCAGTGTCTCGACAGGGGAAGAGACCCAGTACTTC.

V gene TRBV11-3 combines with J gene TRBJ1-1; perhaps TRBD1 as D (5 bases). The CDR3 loop spans 17 amino acids. The V end was cut by 6 bases, the J end by 0 bases, with 20 bases between. The germline CDR1 and CDR2 sequences are SGHNT and YENEEA. CDR3 coding DNA: TGTGCCAGCAGTCGCCGCCAGGGTAACGGCATGAACACTGAAGCTTTCTTT. This codes for CASSRRQGNGMNTEAFF.

The chain carries TRBV5-4 and TRBJ2-3; 8 bases line up with TRBD2. The length of the CDR3 is 15 residues. J lost 3 bases, V lost 2 bases, and 5 bases had no gene match. Germline V gene lookup returns CDR1 SGHNT and CDR2 YYREEE (reference sequence). The CDR3, as DNA: TGTGCCAGCAGCTTAGATCCTAGCGGGACAGATACGCAGTATTTT. Amino acid sequence: CASSLDPSGTDTQYF.

The V call is TRBV7-9, the J call TRBJ2-7; the D gene is possibly TRBD2 (7 bases). V lost 5 bases and J 0 bases, leaving 17 bases between the germline ends. Germline-derived CDR1 and CDR2 are SEHNR and FQNEAQ (reference sequence). There are 16 residues in the CDR3. CDR3 nucleotide sequence: TGTGCCAGCAGCCTAGGGCGGGGGCCAGGCTCCTACGAGCAGTACTTC. This sequence encodes CASSLGRGPGSYEQYF.

This clone was counted between two and nine times. CDR3 sequence (DNA): TGTGCCAGCAGCTTGGGGGGGTCGACAGTGGGCAATCAGCCCCAGCATTTT. Translation: CASSLGGSTVGNQPQHF. The gene calls are TRBV7-2 and TRBJ1-5, with a tentative D call TRBD1 (5 bases). In germline, CDR1 is SGHTA, CDR2 FQGNSA. The V gene lost 3 bases and the J gene lost 2 bases, with 17 bases spanning the gap. This CDR3 is built from 17 residues.

The genes are TRBV5-4 and TRBJ2-2, with TRBD1 matching over 8 bases. With V trimmed by 3 bases and J by 4 bases, 2 bases remained unmatched. CDR3 length equals 14 residues. CDR1 is SGHNT and CDR2 is YYREEE in the germline V gene (reference sequence). The DNA for the CDR3 is TGTGCCAGCAGCTCAGGGGGCCGCACCGGGGAGCTGTTTTTT. Translated: CASSSGGRTGELFF.

This sequence joins TRBV6-1 and TRBJ2-5; 8 bases map to TRBD2. The CDR3 contains 15 residues. Germline V CDR1 and CDR2: MNHNS, SASEGT. The ends lost 1 base at V and 7 bases at J; junction bases unmatched: 8. CDR3 DNA: TGTGCCAGCAGTGAAGTCGGGGGGGCCAAGGGGACCCAGTACTTC. Encoded protein: CASSEVGGAKGTQYF.

The chain couples TRBV6-1 to TRBJ2-7, with 8 bases aligning to TRBD1. Germline-derived CDR1 and CDR2 are MNHNS and SASEGT. The CDR3 totals 14 residues. After removal of 5 bases from V and 2 bases from J, the junction contained 5 bases not matched to a gene. This chain's CDR3 is CASSPQTGAYEQYF. The CDR3 DNA reads TGTGCCAGCAGTCCGCAGACAGGGGCCTACGAGCAGTACTTC.

V usage is TRBV5-1 and J usage is TRBJ2-7; 10 bases are a match to TRBD2. The CDR3 is made up of 17 amino acids. The germline V gene has CDR1 SGHRS and CDR2 YFSETQ. Losses at the gene ends were 0 bases for V and 5 bases for J; bases not matched to a gene: 11. CDR3 protein: CASSLGLAGEGRNEQYF. Written as DNA, the CDR3 is TGCGCCAGCAGCTTGGGTCTAGCGGGAGAGGGCAGGAACGAGCAGTACTTC. The full variable domain, in which reference TRBV5-1 and TRBJ2-7 provide the parts outside the CDR3, is KAGVTQTPRYLIKTRGQQVTLSCSPISGHRSVSWYQQTPGQGLQFLFEYFSETQRNKGNFPGRFSGRQFSNSRSEMNVSTLELGDSALYLCASSLGLAGEGRNEQYFGPGTRLTVT.

This chain links TRBV7-6 with TRBJ2-7; possible D gene TRBD1, 6 bases. Trimming took 5 bases from V and 1 from J, leaving 12 bases between them. Germline values: CDR1 SGHVS, CDR2 FNYEAQ. CDR3 length equals 14 residues. The CDR3 region has the DNA TGTGCCAGCAGCGCGGACAGCAATTCCTACGAGCAGTACTTC. It encodes CASSADSNSYEQYF.

CDR3 nucleotides: TGTGCCACCTCTAATCAGGGGGCAGAGACCCAGTACTTC. This encodes CATSNQGAETQYF. The rearrangement links TRBV19 to TRBJ2-5; 8 bases align to TRBD1. This CDR3 has 13 amino acids. V lost 10 bases, J lost 4 bases, and 8 bases stayed unmatched. Germline V lookup: CDR1 LNHDA, CDR2 SQIVND (reference sequence).

This clone was recorded a few times. The DNA for the CDR3 is TGTGCCAGCAGCTTAACAGGGGGCGATGGAAACACCATATATTTT. Residues: CASSLTGGDGNTIYF. This chain joins TRBV11-2 and TRBJ1-3, with 9 bases identical to TRBD1. J was trimmed by 3 bases and V by 2 bases; bases with no gene match: 2. The CDR3 runs 15 residues. The germline V gene has CDR1 SGHAT and CDR2 FQNNGV.

The chain uses TRBV4-1 and TRBJ1-2; 7 bases are a match to TRBD1. CDR3 length: 16 residues. Germline values: CDR1 MGHRA, CDR2 YSYEKL. V lost 3 bases and J lost 2; bases outside the gene matches: 9. CDR3 in amino acids: CASSQPRAGGNYGYTF. Written as DNA, the CDR3 is TGCGCCAGCAGCCAGCCTCGGGCAGGGGGGAACTATGGCTACACCTTC.

This chain joins TRBV30 and TRBJ1-1; D possibly corresponds to TRBD1 (5 bases). CDR3 length equals 14 residues. CDR1 GTSNPN and CDR2 SVGIG come from the germline V gene (reference sequence). Trimming cost V 2 bases and J 4 bases, with 14 bases left between them. The DNA of the CDR3 is TGTGCCTGGAGTAAGGGACTAGTGGGCACTGAAGCTTTCTTT. This gives the protein CAWSKGLVGTEAFF.

The chain combines TRBV7-9 with TRBJ2-1, with TRBD1 matching over 10 bases. This CDR3 has 15 residues. V trimming: 5 bases; J trimming: 6 bases; junction bases outside the gene matches: 7. The germline V gene has CDR1 SEHNR and CDR2 FQNEAQ (reference sequence). The CDR3 nucleotides read TGTGCCAGCAGCGCCCCGGGACAGGGGCGCAATGAGCAGTTCTTC. Its protein product is CASSAPGQGRNEQFF.

The rearrangement joins TRBV5-1 to TRBJ2-5; 10 bases agree with TRBD2. Germline CDR1 is SGHRS and CDR2 is YFSETQ. The CDR3 sequence is 15 residues long. After removal of 6 bases from V and 1 base from J, the junction contained 6 bases not matched to a gene. The CDR3 DNA reads TGCGCCAGCACCGCGACTAGCGGGTCCCAAGAGACCCAGTACTTC. As protein: CASTATSGSQETQYF.

This clone was counted once. The chain employs TRBV7-6 and TRBJ2-5; D is unclear. CDR3 size: 16 residues. Germline lookup yields CDR1 SGHVS and CDR2 FNYEAQ. With 0 bases removed from V and 4 bases from J, the gap between germline ends came to 15 bases. As DNA, the CDR3 is TGTGCCAGCAGCTTAGCTTCGGCCAGACAATCAGAGACCCAGTACTTC. Residues: CASSLASARQSETQYF.